This T cell receptor beta chain emerged from a study of CD4 T cells in relation to SARS-CoV-2 and coronaviruses (dated by TCRdb to the early 2020s). Study-wide context: In the ViraFEST assay, PBMCs were grown with antigen for about ten days, and TCR beta CDR3s were then sequenced to identify antigen-specific clonal expansions. The negative reference condition was either a culture with an HIV-1 Nef peptide pool or a culture with no peptide. Shared crossreactive spike epitopes were mapped to their HLA restriction using patient-derived lymphoblastoid cell lines. The study assessed, at the TCR clonotype level, memory CD4+ T cell crossreactivity between SARS-CoV-2 and common cold coronavirus spike proteins. Samples from a few pre-COVID donors and the naive versus memory experiments were sequenced with the Adaptive Biotechnologies TCR-sequencing kit; other data were Illumina-based. A different, Illumina-based TCR-beta assay was used to sequence expansion assays from other donors in the study.

Library method: the immunoSEQ multiplex PCR assay. On the study's bioinformatics: Preprocessing removed nonproductive sequences and CDR3s not starting with C, not ending with F or W, or shorter than 7 amino acids. The MANAFEST web app was used to call antigen-specific clonotypes on the basis of expansion compared with the reference and with other culture wells. A clone was considered positive if the clone showed significant expansion compared with the reference culture in 2 of 3 replicate wells at an FDR below 0.05. To be called positive, a clone also had to show significant expansion compared with every other tandem well and an odds ratio greater than 5. After three terminal residues were trimmed from each end, CDR3 homology was quantified as pairwise Levenshtein distance using the stringdist R package. TCRdb took this table from immuneACCESS and kept in-frame rearrangements with V and J called. Such tables lack part of the clones; where checked against another copy, unresolved V genes explain under half of the gap, and the rest is unexplained. V and J calls and clone size are given by that table; D and trimming were obtained from the DNA. For this sample there are 20,000 to 25,000 clones; 75% to 85% appear just once. Together, the top ten hold about 12% of the sample.

CDR1 and CDR2 are read off the germline V gene (reference sequence) as MNHNY and SVGAGI. V is cut back by 11 bases and J by 3 bases, with 10 bases in the junction unmatched. The CDR3 runs 13 amino acids, cysteine and phenylalanine included. Only CDR3 DNA is held: 39 bases, read in frame from base 1. CD4+ T cells from unexposed donors were collected before the COVID-19 pandemic (2011-2018). After around 10 days of culture, CD4+ T cells were isolated with the EasySep CD4+ T cell isolation kit. As far as cell numbers permitted, CD4+ T cells from unexposed donors were tested for reactivity against SARS-CoV-2 S and N as well as four spike pools from common cold coronaviruses. PBMCs were cultured at a few million per well in IMDM supplemented with 5% human AB serum and roughly 10 IU/ml IL-2. Half of the culture medium was replaced with fresh IL-2-containing medium on days 3 and 7. In general, every peptide culture condition was set up in three replicate wells. Leukapheresis product for the unexposed donors was bought commercially. Ficoll-Paque PLUS gradient centrifugation was used to isolate PBMCs from either whole blood or leukapheresis product. PBMCs were either cryopreserved at -140°C or used fresh in the expansion assay. The QIAamp Micro DNA Kit was used to extract genomic DNA from the CD4+ T cells.

With regard to this clone: What this receptor recognizes is not known. Base qualities are not at hand, and no much larger clone is one base apart.

What the study reported, not specific to this receptor: Pre-pandemic and post-infection samples were not both contributed by any donor, so tracing of the source of pre-existing responses was limited. Roughly 65% of donors had memory CD4+ clonotypes that crossrecognized SARS-CoV-2 and at least one common cold coronavirus spike. Crossreactivity analysis centred on spike protein, so crossreactivity against other viral proteins was not assessed. Compared with monoreactive clones, crossreactive clones had significantly weaker SARS-CoV-2-driven expansion, a result consistent with antigenic imprinting. Small numbers of patients and of tested TCRs were a limitation of the study.

This clonotype was obtained from a human donor in good health. The material sequenced was CD4+ T cells from PBMCs, cultured in vitro. Here the chain combines TRBV6-6 and TRBJ2-7; 7 middle bases align to TRBD1. Here the CDR3 is given as CAAGQGQLYEQYF. The DNA reads TGTGCCGCGGGCCAGGGACAGCTCTACGAGCAGTACTTC.